What follows describes a single T cell receptor beta chain. The method was immunoSEQ multiplex PCR; TCRdb's version includes in-frame clones alone and lacks a portion of them. This specimen shows about 210,000 clones; the ten leading clones hold roughly 2%. The data stem from a study of control samples from healthy donors and cancer patients. Trimming at V came to 5 bases and at J to 12 bases, leaving 10 bases not matched to a gene. From germline, CDR1 is SGHTA and CDR2 FQGNSA. This CDR3 spans 13 amino acids. What was sequenced was blood. The chain carries TRBV7-2 and TRBJ1-5, with 7 nucleotides matching TRBD1. This TCR was sampled from a woman in her 30s in good health. The CDR3 here is CASSQTHDRDQHF. DNA of the CDR3: TGTGCCAGCAGCCAAACCCACGACAGGGACCAGCATTTT.